This is a list of T cell receptor beta chains from one sample in a study of T cells after yellow fever vaccination. MiXCR, applied by TCRdb to the 5' RACE reads, yields one record per CDR3 protein. The table has fewer than 350,000 distinct CDR3 sequences, less than 4.5% seen once. The sample here was PBMCs, taken on the day of the yellow fever booster vaccination. These receptors came from a young man who received the YFV17D yellow fever vaccine. Each CDR3 is given with its conserved first and last residue. Each record gives: J gene, D gene, V gene, clone size, CDR3 length, CDR3 DNA, CDR3 protein. The D gene is left open where the match is weak. The size of a clone is reported for some rows only, either as once, few or many, or as a class for expanded clones.

TRBJ1-2,TRBD1,TRBV9,few,13,TGTGCCAGCAGCGTTCGACAGGGGTATGGCTACACCTTC,CASSVRQGYGYTF
TRBJ2-3,.,TRBV5-4,many,14,TGTGCCAGCAGCCTGTTTTCGGGCGCAGATACGCAGTATTTT,CASSLFSGADTQYF
TRBJ1-1,.,TRBV5-8,many,14,TGTGCCAGCAGCTTCGGGCAGGGGAGGACTGAAGCTTTCTTT,CASSFGQGRTEAFF
TRBJ2-2,TRBD2,TRBV9,many,16,TGTGCCAGCAGCGTAGTTGTGCGGGGGAGCACCGGGGAGCTGTTTTTT,CASSVVVRGSTGELFF
TRBJ1-4,.,TRBV29-1,many,11,TGCAGCGTTGAAAACGGGAAGGGTCTGTTTTTT,CSVENGKGLFF
TRBJ2-5,.,TRBV5-1,many,14,TGCGCCAGCAGCCCGACAGACAGAGAGAGTACCCAGTACTTC,CASSPTDRESTQYF
TRBJ1-1,TRBD1,TRBV6-2/TRBV6-3,many,15,TGTGCCAGCAGTTACCCGGGACAGGGGGACACTGAAGCTTTCTTT,CASSYPGQGDTEAFF
TRBJ1-2,TRBD1,TRBV6-5,many,14,TGTGCCAGCAGTCAACAGGGGACTAACTATGGCTACACCTTC,CASSQQGTNYGYTF
TRBJ1-1,TRBD1,TRBV6-9,few,13,TGTGCCAGCAATCAGGGGGGAAACACTGAAGCTTTCTTT,CASNQGGNTEAFF
TRBJ1-2,.,TRBV6-5,.,17,TGTGCCAGCAGTTACTCGGCGACCAGAGGCGCTAACTATGGCTACACCTTC,CASSYSATRGANYGYTF
TRBJ1-1,TRBD1,TRBV20-1,.,15,TGCAGTGCAACGATCCCGGACAGGGGGGGCACTGAAGCTTTCTTT,CSATIPDRGGTEAFF
TRBJ2-7,TRBD1,TRBV7-2,many,15,TGTGCCAGCAGCAGACCGGGACAGGGGAGGCCCGAGCAGTACTTC,CASSRPGQGRPEQYF
TRBJ2-2,.,TRBV5-1,many,13,TGCGCCAGCCATACGGGCAACACCGGGGAGCTGTTTTTT,CASHTGNTGELFF
TRBJ2-5,.,TRBV4-1,.,14,TGCGCCAGCAGCCAAGAATACATTCAAGAGACCCAGTACTTC,CASSQEYIQETQYF
TRBJ1-1,TRBD1,TRBV9,many,15,TGTGCCAGCAGCCCTCAAACAGGGGCACTTACTGAAGCTTTCTTT,CASSPQTGALTEAFF
TRBJ1-2,.,TRBV5-6,.,15,TGTGCCAGCAGCCCCCTGGGCGAAGGAGACTATGGCTACACCTTC,CASSPLGEGDYGYTF
TRBJ2-1,TRBD2,TRBV7-3,few,16,TGTGCCAGCAGCCCCACGGGACTAGCGGCGAACAATGAGCAGTTCTTC,CASSPTGLAANNEQFF
TRBJ1-2,.,TRBV25-1,few,13,TGTGCCAGCAGTGAGTACGTCGTTGATGGCTACACCTTC,CASSEYVVDGYTF
TRBJ2-5,.,TRBV20-1,few,12,TGCAGTGCTAGAAAGAAGCAAGAGACCCAGTACTTC,CSARKKQETQYF
TRBJ1-3,.,TRBV6-5,many,16,TGTGCCAGCAGTTACGCGGACAAGAGCTCTGGAAACACCATATATTTT,CASSYADKSSGNTIYF
TRBJ2-1,TRBD2,TRBV12-3/TRBV12-4,many,11,TGTGCCAGCAACCGGGGGGGTGAGCAGTTCTTC,CASNRGGEQFF
TRBJ2-5,.,TRBV6-5,.,14,TGTGCCAGCAGTTACTCTCGGGGCGGAGAGACCCAGTACTTC,CASSYSRGGETQYF
TRBJ1-6,.,TRBV5-1,.,14,TGCGCCAGCAGCTTTTGGGCAGGGGATTCACCCCTCCACTTT,CASSFWAGDSPLHF
TRBJ1-1,.,TRBV29-1,.,12,TGCAGCGTTTCAGGGTTGTATACTGAAGCTTTCTTT,CSVSGLYTEAFF
TRBJ2-5,.,TRBV4-1,.,16,TGCGCCAGCAGCCTTTCTTTCGCGGGTACTCAAGAGACCCAGTACTTC,CASSLSFAGTQETQYF
TRBJ1-5,.,TRBV7-8,few,15,TGTGCCAGCAGCTTATTTAGGGGGGGGGATCAGCCCCAGCATTTT,CASSLFRGGDQPQHF
TRBJ1-2,.,TRBV4-3,many,16,TGCGCCAGCAGCCAAGAAGGGCAGGGAGCTAACTATGGCTACACCTTC,CASSQEGQGANYGYTF
TRBJ2-2,TRBD2,TRBV6-2/TRBV6-3,few,16,TGTGCCAGCAGTCCTCGACTAGCGGGGGGGCCCGGGGAGCTGTTTTTT,CASSPRLAGGPGELFF
TRBJ2-2,TRBD2,TRBV28,many,16,TGTGCCAGCAGTTCTGGACTAGCGGGGGGTAGAGGGGAGCTGTTTTTT,CASSSGLAGGRGELFF
TRBJ2-1,.,TRBV18,.,15,TGTGCCAGCTCACCAACCCACTCCGTCGGGGATGAGCAGTTCTTC,CASSPTHSVGDEQFF
TRBJ2-2,TRBD1,TRBV12-3/TRBV12-4,many,13,TGTGCCAGCAGCAGGACAGGGTCCGGGGAGCTGTTTTTT,CASSRTGSGELFF
TRBJ2-3,TRBD2,TRBV7-2,many,17,TGTGCCAGCAGCTTAGAGGGTAGCGGGGCCCCCCTGGATACGCAGTATTTT,CASSLEGSGAPLDTQYF
TRBJ1-6,.,TRBV20-1,few,14,TGCAGTGCTAGTCCAGGTCTTGGAAATTCACCCCTCCACTTT,CSASPGLGNSPLHF
TRBJ1-1,.,TRBV4-3,many,14,TGCGCCAGCAGCCAAGATTGGACAGCCGGTGAAGCTTTCTTT,CASSQDWTAGEAFF
TRBJ2-2,.,TRBV29-1,many,14,TGCAGCGTTGACCCGGGGGAAAACACCGGGGAGCTGTTTTTT,CSVDPGENTGELFF
TRBJ1-5,.,TRBV4-3,.,13,TGCGCCAGCAGCCAAAAAGAGGGTCAGCCCCAGCATTTT,CASSQKEGQPQHF
TRBJ1-4,.,TRBV7-9,.,15,TGTGCCAGCAGCTTAGACGGGACATTTTATGAAAAACTGTTTTTT,CASSLDGTFYEKLFF
TRBJ2-5,.,TRBV5-6,many,17,TGTGCCAGCAGCTTGGAGGGGGGGGCCGCCGGGCCAGAGACCCAGTACTTC,CASSLEGGAAGPETQYF
TRBJ2-7,TRBD1,TRBV7-9,.,15,TGTGCCAGCAGCCTCGGACAGGGGGCGAGGCACGAGCAGTACTTC,CASSLGQGARHEQYF
TRBJ1-3,.,TRBV6-5,many,15,TGTGCCAGCAGCCAGGTTAGGGGGTCTGGAAACACCATATATTTT,CASSQVRGSGNTIYF
TRBJ2-3,.,TRBV7-2,.,12,TGTGCCAGCAGGTTAATGACAGATACGCAGTATTTT,CASRLMTDTQYF
TRBJ2-1,.,TRBV3-1,many,15,TGTGCCAGCAGCCATCCAGGGAGGTCCTACAATGAGCAGTTCTTC,CASSHPGRSYNEQFF
TRBJ2-7,.,TRBV7-2,.,14,TGTGCCAGCGAACCCGGGTCTGGGGTCTACGAGCAGTACTTC,CASEPGSGVYEQYF
TRBJ2-5,TRBD2,TRBV20-1,many,14,TGCAGTGCTGCTAGCGGGGCACCCCAAGAGACCCAGTACTTC,CSAASGAPQETQYF
TRBJ2-3,TRBD2,TRBV19,few,15,TGTGCCAGTACCCCACTAGCGGGGAGGACAGATACGCAGTATTTT,CASTPLAGRTDTQYF
TRBJ2-1,.,TRBV15,.,14,TGTGCCACCAGCGGGAAATCACCCACCAATGAGCAGTTCTTC,CATSGKSPTNEQFF
TRBJ1-1,TRBD1,TRBV24-1,.,14,TGTGCCACCAAACAGGGGGCGGCGAACACTGAAGCTTTCTTT,CATKQGAANTEAFF
TRBJ2-3,.,TRBV5-1,many,15,TGCGCCAGCAGCCCTAGAGGGGGAGAAGGAGATACGCAGTATTTT,CASSPRGGEGDTQYF
TRBJ1-2,.,TRBV20-1,many,13,TGCAGTGCTAGAGACGGTCTTAACTATGGCTACACCTTC,CSARDGLNYGYTF
TRBJ1-1,.,TRBV7-2,many,12,TGTGCCAGCAGCTTACAGATCACTGAAGCTTTCTTT,CASSLQITEAFF